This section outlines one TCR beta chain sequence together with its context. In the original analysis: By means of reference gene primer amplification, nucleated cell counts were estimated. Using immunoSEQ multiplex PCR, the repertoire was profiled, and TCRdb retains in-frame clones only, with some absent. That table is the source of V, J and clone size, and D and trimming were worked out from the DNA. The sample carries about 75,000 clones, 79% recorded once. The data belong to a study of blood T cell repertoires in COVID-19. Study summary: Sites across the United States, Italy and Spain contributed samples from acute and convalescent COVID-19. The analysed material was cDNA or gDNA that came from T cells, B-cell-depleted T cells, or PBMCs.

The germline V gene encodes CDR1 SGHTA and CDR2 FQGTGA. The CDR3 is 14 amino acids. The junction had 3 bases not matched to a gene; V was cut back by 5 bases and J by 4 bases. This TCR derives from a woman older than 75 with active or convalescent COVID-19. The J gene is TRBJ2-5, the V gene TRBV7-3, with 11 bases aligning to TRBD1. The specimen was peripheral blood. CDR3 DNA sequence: TGTGCCAGCAGCGCCGGGACAGGGGGAGAGACCCAGTACTTC. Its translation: CASSAGTGGETQYF.